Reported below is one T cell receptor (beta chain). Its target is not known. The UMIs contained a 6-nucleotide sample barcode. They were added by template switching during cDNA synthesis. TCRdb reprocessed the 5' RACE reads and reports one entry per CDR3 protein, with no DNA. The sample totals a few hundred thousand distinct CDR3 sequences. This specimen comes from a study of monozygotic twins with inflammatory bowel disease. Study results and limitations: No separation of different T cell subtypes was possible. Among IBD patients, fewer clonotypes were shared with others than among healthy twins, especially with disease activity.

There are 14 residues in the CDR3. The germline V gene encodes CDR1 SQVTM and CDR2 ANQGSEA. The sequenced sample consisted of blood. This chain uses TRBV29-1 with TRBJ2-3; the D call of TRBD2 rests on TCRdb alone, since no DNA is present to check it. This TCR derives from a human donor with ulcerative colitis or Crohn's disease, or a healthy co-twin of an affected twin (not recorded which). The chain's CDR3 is CSLRLAASPDTQYF.